This passage covers 21 T cell receptor beta chains from one sample sequenced in a study of blood T cell repertoires in COVID-19. TCRdb's copy holds only in-frame clones and misses some; the assay was immunoSEQ multiplex PCR. The sample lists 95,000 to 150,000 clones; over 80% were seen once. Sequenced material: PBMCs or T cells enriched from blood (not recorded which). The source of these receptors is a woman under 40 who had recovered from COVID-19.

The J gene is TRBJ1-5, the V gene TRBV4-1, with 8 bases matching TRBD1. Germline CDR1 and CDR2: MGHRA and YSYEKL. The ends lost 4 bases at V and 3 bases at J; junction bases unmatched: 5. This CDR3 comprises 15 residues. The CDR3 loop is CASSPTGEVNQPQHF. Written as DNA, the CDR3 is TGCGCCAGCAGCCCGACAGGGGAAGTCAATCAGCCCCAGCATTTT.

This clone was detected only a few times. This chain links TRBV29-1 with TRBJ2-3; D unresolved. V lost 5 bases to trimming and J lost 0 bases, with 9 bases between them. Per germline, CDR1 SQVTM and CDR2 ANQGSEA. This CDR3 comprises 13 residues. The CDR3 coding sequence is TGCAGCGTTCGGGTCACTAGCACAGATACGCAGTATTTT. This sequence encodes CSVRVTSTDTQYF.

The sample holds a few counts of this clone. The V gene is TRBV5-6, the J gene TRBJ1-4; 11 bases fit TRBD1. The CDR3 sequence is 15 residues long. Trimming removed 4 bases from V and 10 bases from J; junction bases left unmatched: 9. Germline V gene lookup returns CDR1 SGHDT and CDR2 YYEEEE. In DNA, the CDR3 is TGTGCCAGCAGCAATCTGGCGGGACAGGGGGGAAAACTGTTTTTT. Protein sequence: CASSNLAGQGGKLFF.

This sequence joins TRBV5-1 and TRBJ1-2, with D perhaps TRBD1 (5 bases). Between the trimmed V and J ends, which lost 4 bases and 6 bases, there was a span of 16 bases. Germline-derived CDR1 and CDR2 are SGHRS and YFSETQ. The CDR3 totals 14 residues. The CDR3 here is CASSNNAGLDGYTF. Here the CDR3 DNA reads TGCGCCAGCAGCAATAACGCAGGGTTGGATGGCTACACCTTC.

Written as DNA, the CDR3 is TGTGCCAGCAGCTTAAACGGGAGGGCCAGCTATGAGCAGTTCTTC. This translates into CASSLNGRASYEQFF. V gene TRBV11-1 combines with J gene TRBJ2-1; TRBD2 agrees at 8 bases. CDR3 length equals 15 residues. The V and J ends lost 2 bases and 8 bases, in that order; junction bases with no gene match: 8. CDR1 and CDR2 (germline): SGHAT, FQDESV (reference sequence). The full variable domain, completed using reference TRBV11-1 and TRBJ2-1, is EAEVAQSPRYKITEKSQAVAFWCDPISGHATLYWYRQILGQGPELLVQFQDESVVDDSQLPKDRFSAERLKGVDSTLKIQPAELGDSAMYLCASSLNGRASYEQFFGPGTRLTVL.

The V gene is TRBV7-2, the J gene TRBJ2-7; 11 bases match TRBD2. V lost 5 bases, J lost 4 bases, and 10 bases stayed unmatched. The CDR3 has 16 residues. Per germline, CDR1 SGHTA and CDR2 FQGNSA. The CDR3 region is CASSTRTSGLPYEQYF. The CDR3 bases are TGTGCCAGCAGCACCAGGACTAGCGGGCTGCCTTACGAGCAGTACTTC.

For the CDR3, the DNA is TGTGCCTGGAGTCTCACAGGGTGGGACACCATATATTTT. Amino acids: CAWSLTGWDTIYF. This rearrangement joins TRBV30 to TRBJ1-3; a possible D gene is TRBD1 (6 bases). Trimming removed 2 bases at V and 8 bases at J, with 13 bases between. Per germline, CDR1 GTSNPN and CDR2 SVGIG (reference sequence). The CDR3 spans 13 residues.

The chain recombines TRBV19 with TRBJ1-4; 8 bases match TRBD1. This CDR3 spans 14 amino acids. Trimming at V came to 5 bases and at J to 8 bases, leaving 7 bases not matched to a gene. Germline loops: CDR1 LNHDA, CDR2 SQIVND (reference sequence). Here the CDR3 reads CASSPQGAREKLFF. CDR3 DNA sequence: TGTGCCAGTAGTCCCCAGGGGGCACGGGAAAAACTGTTTTTT.

The chain has TRBV24-1 and TRBJ1-1, with TRBD1 as a possible D gene (6 bases). This CDR3 has 11 amino acids. Trimming cost V 8 bases and J 7 bases, with 10 bases left between them. Germline assignment: CDR1 KGHDR and CDR2 SFDVKD. The CDR3 region is CATTQGNEAFF. CDR3 nucleotides: TGTGCCACCACCCAGGGGAATGAAGCTTTCTTT.

The V and J genes are TRBV28 and TRBJ1-5; the match to TRBD1 covers 7 bases. Germline CDR1 and CDR2: MDHEN and SYDVKM. V was pared by 7 bases and J by 3 bases, with 9 bases of the junction left unmatched. The CDR3 covers 15 residues. The chain's CDR3 is CASTRQGRNNQPQHF. The CDR3 region has the DNA TGTGCCAGCACCCGACAGGGAAGGAACAATCAGCCCCAGCATTTT.

The J gene is TRBJ2-7, the V gene TRBV29-1; 9 bases are a match to TRBD1. V shed 7 bases, J shed 2 bases, and the junction held 3 bases outside the gene matches. CDR1 is SQVTM and CDR2 is ANQGSEA in the germline V gene. The CDR3 covers 12 residues. The CDR3 DNA follows: TGCAGCGCTGGGGACAGGGCCTACGAGCAGTACTTC. It is translated as CSAGDRAYEQYF.

The chain links TRBV5-6 to TRBJ2-5; TRBD2 matches 10 bases. Germline V gives CDR1 SGHDT, CDR2 YYEEEE. This CDR3 comprises 15 residues. V shed 0 bases and J 3 bases; nucleotides not matched to a gene: 2. The CDR3 coding sequence is TGTGCCAGCAGCTTGGGGGGACTAGCGAAAGAGACCCAGTACTTC. This encodes CASSLGGLAKETQYF. The full variable domain, with the rest looked up from reference TRBV5-6 and TRBJ2-5, is DAGVTQSPTHLIKTRGQQVTLRCSPKSGHDTVSWYQQALGQGPQFIFQYYEEEERQRGNFPDRFSGHQFPNYSSELNVNALLLGDSALYLCASSLGGLAKETQYFGPGTRLLVL.

J is TRBJ2-3 and V is TRBV7-3; possibly TRBD1 for D (5 bases). There are 13 residues in the CDR3. CDR1 is SGHTA and CDR2 is FQGTGA in the germline V gene. The ends were cut back, 3 bases at V and 2 bases at J, with 6 bases in the middle. The CDR3 loop reads CASSFRVTDTQYF. The CDR3 DNA sequence: TGTGCCAGCAGCTTCAGGGTCACAGATACGCAGTATTTT. The full variable domain, with the rest looked up from reference TRBV7-3 and TRBJ2-3, is GAGVSQTPSNKVTEKGKYVELRCDPISGHTALYWYRQSLGQGPEFLIYFQGTGAADDSGLPNDRFFAVRPEGSVSTLKIQRTERGDSAVYLCASSFRVTDTQYFGPGTRLTVL.

The chain recombines TRBV7-8 with TRBJ2-7, with D tentatively TRBD2 (5 bases). V was trimmed by 0 bases and J by 6 bases, leaving 6 bases between them. CDR1 is SGHVS, CDR2 FQNEAQ, per germline. This CDR3 contains 12 residues. CDR3 sequence: CASSLAGGEQYF. CDR3 sequence (DNA): TGTGCCAGCAGCTTAGCCGGAGGCGAGCAGTACTTC.

This chain joins TRBV30 and TRBJ1-1, with D possibly matching TRBD1 (5 bases). Trimming shortened V by 2 bases and J by 6 bases, and 10 bases separated the two germline ends. CDR3 length equals 12 residues. Germline V gene lookup returns CDR1 GTSNPN and CDR2 SVGIG (reference sequence). The CDR3 here is CAWSRGRSEAFF. The CDR3, as DNA: TGTGCCTGGAGTAGGGGTAGATCTGAAGCTTTCTTT.

The chain employs TRBV25-1 and TRBJ2-3; 10 nucleotides match TRBD1. Germline values: CDR1 MGHDK, CDR2 SYGVNS. V shed 1 base, J shed 3 bases, and the junction held 4 bases outside the gene matches. The CDR3 has 16 amino acids. The CDR3 loop reads CASSEWGTGETDTQYF. CDR3 DNA: TGTGCCAGCAGTGAATGGGGGACAGGGGAAACAGATACGCAGTATTTT.

DNA of the CDR3: TGTGCCAGCAGCGTGACAGTTTTGAACACTGAAGCTTTCTTT. Protein: CASSVTVLNTEAFF. V and J are TRBV7-9 and TRBJ1-1, with D perhaps matching TRBD1 (5 bases). V lost 5 bases to trimming and J lost 0 bases, with 10 bases between them. CDR1 and CDR2 from the germline V gene are SEHNR and FQNEAQ (reference sequence). This CDR3 has 14 residues.

This rearrangement joins TRBV19 to TRBJ2-3, with TRBD1 as a possible D gene (6 bases). Germline V gives CDR1 LNHDA, CDR2 SQIVND (reference sequence). This CDR3 has 14 amino acids. Trimming shortened V by 1 base and J by 4 bases, and 9 bases separated the two germline ends. The CDR3 bases are TGTGCCAGTAGTATAGGTGGGGGCCCAGATACGCAGTATTTT. Translating it yields CASSIGGGPDTQYF.

The rearrangement uses TRBV6-5 and TRBJ2-1; 12 bases are shared with TRBD2. Germline-derived CDR1 and CDR2 are MNHEY and SVGAGI. The CDR3 runs 16 residues. Losses at the gene ends were 4 bases for V and 7 bases for J; bases not matched to a gene: 8. DNA of the CDR3: TGTGCCAGCAGTTTCCGGACTAGCGGGATAATGAATGAGCAGTTCTTC. Encoded protein: CASSFRTSGIMNEQFF.

The V and J genes are TRBV6-5 and TRBJ2-7; 8 bases fit TRBD2. Trimming took 7 bases from V and 3 from J; bases not matched to a gene: 5. This CDR3 has 13 amino acids. Looked up from germline, CDR1 is MNHEY and CDR2 is SVGAGI. The CDR3 DNA is TGTGCCAGCAAGCGGGAGATCCTCTACGAGCAGTACTTC. It codes for CASKREILYEQYF.

CDR3 sequence: CASLREDTDTQYF. The CDR3 DNA reads TGTGCCAGCCTCCGGGAAGACACAGATACGCAGTATTTT. The chain has TRBV2 and TRBJ2-3; a possible D gene is TRBD2 (5 bases). V was cut by 8 bases and J by 2 bases, with 11 bases left in between. The germline CDR1 and CDR2 sequences are SNHLY and FYNNEI. The CDR3 totals 13 residues.